This T cell receptor beta chain was identified in a study of cytomegalovirus exposure and HLA in healthy donors. As to this clone: What it binds is not known.

Study-level results: Rare TCR sequences dominated, though some public TCRs recurred in many donors. Specificity of a few CMV-associated chains for CMV antigens was verified in vitro.

The study ran its PCR with 60 Vbeta and 13 Jbeta primers. Libraries were prepared by immunoSEQ multiplex PCR; TCRdb keeps only in-frame clonotypes and omits some of them. The top ten hold about 1.6% of the sample, which has more than 140,000 clones, roughly four fifths seen once. CDR1 and CDR2 (germline): SNHLY, FYNNEI. V lost 6 bases to trimming and J lost 5 bases; unmatched junction nucleotides: 10. This CDR3 region has 16 residues. The sequencing input was PBMCs. The chain recombines TRBV2 with TRBJ1-5, with 10 bases aligning to TRBD1. This TCR was sampled from a female donor in good health and CMV-seronegative. CDR3 protein: CASSLRQGARDQPQHF. The DNA of the CDR3 is TGTGCCAGCAGCCTGAGACAGGGGGCGAGGGATCAGCCCCAGCATTTT.